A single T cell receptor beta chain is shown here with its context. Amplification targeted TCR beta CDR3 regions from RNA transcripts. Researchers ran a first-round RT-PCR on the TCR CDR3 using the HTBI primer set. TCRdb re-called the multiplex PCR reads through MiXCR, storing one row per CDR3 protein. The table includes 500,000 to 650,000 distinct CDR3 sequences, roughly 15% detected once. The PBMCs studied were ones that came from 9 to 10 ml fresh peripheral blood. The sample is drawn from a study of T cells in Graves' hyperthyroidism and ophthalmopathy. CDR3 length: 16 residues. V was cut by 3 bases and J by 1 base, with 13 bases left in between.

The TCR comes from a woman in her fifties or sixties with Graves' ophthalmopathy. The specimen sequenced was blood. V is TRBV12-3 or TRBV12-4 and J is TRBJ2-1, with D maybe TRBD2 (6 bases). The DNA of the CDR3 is TGTGCCAGCAGTTTCTGGGACTTCTTATCCTACAATGAGCAGTTCTTC. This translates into CASSFWDFLSYNEQFF.